This T cell receptor beta chain was observed in a study of blood T cell repertoires in COVID-19. Study as a whole: Researchers got acute and convalescent COVID-19 samples from the United States, Italy and Spain. PBMCs, B-cell-depleted T cells, or T cells were the source of the cDNA or gDNA that made up the material.

Study processing details: Researchers report that nucleated cell counts were estimated from reference gene primer amplification. Here immunoSEQ multiplex PCR was the method, and the copy in TCRdb shows in-frame clones only, minus some. V and J calls and clone size come straight from that table; D and trimming were deduced from the DNA. The table includes about 90,000 clones, approximately 76% detected once. The V end lost 2 bases, the J end lost 3 bases, and 15 bases lay between the germline ends. This CDR3 contains 15 residues. Germline assignment: CDR1 SGHRS and CDR2 YFSETQ. The rearrangement uses TRBV5-1 and TRBJ2-7; D perhaps matches TRBD1 (6 bases). Material for sequencing was peripheral blood. This receptor was taken from a man between 65 and 85 years old with acute or convalescent COVID-19. Here the CDR3 DNA reads TGCGCCAGCAGCTTATATTCGGGGACAAACTACGAGCAGTACTTC. Translating it yields CASSLYSGTNYEQYF.